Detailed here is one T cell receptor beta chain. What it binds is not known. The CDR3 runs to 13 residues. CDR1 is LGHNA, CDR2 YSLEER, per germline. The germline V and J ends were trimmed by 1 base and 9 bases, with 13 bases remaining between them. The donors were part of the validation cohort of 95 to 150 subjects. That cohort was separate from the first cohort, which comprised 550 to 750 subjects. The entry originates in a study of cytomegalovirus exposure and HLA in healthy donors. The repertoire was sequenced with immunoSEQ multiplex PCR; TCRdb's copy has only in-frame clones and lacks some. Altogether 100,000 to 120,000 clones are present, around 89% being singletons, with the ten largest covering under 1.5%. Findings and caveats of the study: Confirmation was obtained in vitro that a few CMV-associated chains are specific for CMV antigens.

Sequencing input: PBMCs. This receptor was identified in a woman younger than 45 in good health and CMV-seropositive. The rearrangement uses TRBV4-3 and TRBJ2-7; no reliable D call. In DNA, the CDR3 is TGCGCCAGCAGCCAAGGCTTTAACCAGCGGCAGTACTTC. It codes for CASSQGFNQRQYF.